One sample yielded the 11 T cell receptor beta chains listed below, sequenced in a study of blood T cell repertoires in COVID-19. Measured with immunoSEQ multiplex PCR; TCRdb has only the in-frame clones, and not every one. The sample contains approximately 150,000 clones, 70% to 90% of which appear only once. The sequenced material came from peripheral blood. Every receptor here comes from a woman aged 45 to 65 with acute or convalescent COVID-19.

V and J are TRBV4-3 and TRBJ2-2, with D possibly TRBD2 on 5 matching bases. Trimming took off 1 base at V and 5 bases at J, with 20 bases between the two ends. Per the germline V gene, CDR1 is LGHNA and CDR2 is YSLEER. CDR3 length: 18 amino acids. This chain's CDR3 is CASSQGLGAGEKTGELFF. The CDR3 bases are TGCGCCAGCAGCCAAGGGCTAGGAGCCGGGGAAAAAACCGGGGAGCTGTTTTTT.

The chain combines TRBV4-3 with TRBJ1-3; 8 bases agree with TRBD1. Germline lookup yields CDR1 LGHNA and CDR2 YSLEER. This CDR3 comprises 15 residues. V trimming: 3 bases; J trimming: 3 bases; junction bases outside the gene matches: 4. The CDR3 spells CASSQQGAGGNTIYF. The CDR3 bases are TGCGCCAGCAGCCAGCAGGGGGCTGGTGGAAACACCATATATTTT.

This clone appeared once. This chain links TRBV3-1 (or the pseudogene TRBV3-2) with TRBJ2-7, with 7 bases aligning to TRBD1. The CDR3 covers 16 residues. V was pared by 4 bases and J by 12 bases, with 21 bases of the junction left unmatched. The V gene's germline CDR1 is LGHDT and CDR2 YNNKEL (reference sequence). The CDR3 DNA follows: TGTGCCAGCAGCCGTGGGTCCGGAACAGGGGCCCCACGGCTGTACTTC. Residues: CASSRGSGTGAPRLYF.

The chain carries TRBV29-1 and TRBJ1-1; D is ambiguous. V lost 0 bases, J lost 10 bases, and 12 bases lay in between. Per the germline V gene, CDR1 is SQVTM and CDR2 is ANQGSEA. The CDR3 length is 12 residues. The chain's CDR3 is CSVEDRGRGAFF. CDR3 nucleotide sequence: TGCAGCGTTGAAGATCGAGGTCGGGGAGCTTTCTTT.

The CDR3 region is CASSDFGRGADNEQFF. The CDR3 coding sequence is TGTGCCAGCAGTGACTTCGGGCGGGGGGCGGATAATGAGCAGTTCTTC. The chain carries TRBV2 and TRBJ2-1; 8 bases map to TRBD2. Per germline, CDR1 SNHLY and CDR2 FYNNEI. V lost 3 bases to trimming and J lost 7 bases; unmatched junction nucleotides: 11. The length of the CDR3 is 16 residues.

V usage is TRBV7-8 and J usage is TRBJ2-1; 7 nucleotides line up with TRBD1. With 8 bases clipped from V and 2 bases from J, the junction kept 6 bases outside the gene matches. Germline CDR1 SGHVS, CDR2 FQNEAQ. This CDR3 is built from 14 residues. The CDR3: CASRGTVAYNEQFF. The CDR3 region has the DNA TGTGCCAGCCGTGGGACAGTTGCCTACAATGAGCAGTTCTTC.

The count of this clone is one. The chain combines TRBV30 with TRBJ2-2; weak D call: TRBD2 (6 bases). The germline V gene encodes CDR1 GTSNPN and CDR2 SVGIG (reference sequence). The V and J ends lost 2 bases and 3 bases respectively, with 13 bases between them. The length of the CDR3 is 15 residues. The DNA of the CDR3 is TGTGCCTGGAGTCTGGGAGCGGGTTACACCGGGGAGCTGTTTTTT. Its protein product is CAWSLGAGYTGELFF.

The chain couples TRBV19 to TRBJ1-5; the D gene is possibly TRBD1 (5 bases). Trimming removed 3 bases from V and 4 bases from J, with 10 bases in between. The V gene's germline CDR1 is LNHDA and CDR2 SQIVND (reference sequence). CDR3 size: 14 residues. The CDR3 protein is CASSIQQENQPQHF. CDR3 nucleotides: TGTGCCAGTAGTATTCAACAGGAAAATCAGCCCCAGCATTTT.

The gene calls are TRBV27 and TRBJ1-2, with D possibly being TRBD1 (5 bases). The CDR3 spans 17 residues. Germline V gene lookup returns CDR1 MNHEY and CDR2 SMNVEV (reference sequence). Trimming removed 7 bases from V and 4 bases from J, with 25 bases in between. CDR3 sequence: CASTLPPAGRGIYGYTF. The CDR3 nucleotides read TGTGCCAGCACCCTCCCTCCCGCAGGGCGGGGGATCTATGGCTACACCTTC.

CDR3 nucleotide sequence: TGTGCCAGCAGCTTTTGGGGGGGAGAGACCCAGTACTTC. Translating it yields CASSFWGGETQYF. The chain carries TRBV5-4 and TRBJ2-5, with 7 bases identical to TRBD2. The germline CDR1 and CDR2 sequences are SGHNT and YYREEE (reference sequence). The CDR3 has 13 amino acids. Trimming removed 2 bases from V and 4 bases from J; junction bases left unmatched: 2.

V and J are TRBV7-2 and TRBJ1-2, with 7 bases identical to TRBD1. CDR3 length: 17 amino acids. CDR1 is SGHTA and CDR2 is FQGNSA in the germline V gene. After removal of 2 bases from V and 4 bases from J, the junction contained 13 bases not matched to a gene. Here the CDR3 DNA reads TGTGCCAGCAGCTTAAATACGGGGGGGACAGCTTCCTATGGCTACACCTTC. This gives the protein CASSLNTGGTASYGYTF.